Below, 17 T cell receptor beta chains from the same sample are listed, as sequenced in a study of blood T cells in healthy people across ages (dated by TCRdb to between 2015 and 2017). Libraries were constructed by 5' RACE. The run used an Illumina HiSeq 2500. The second PCR ran for roughly 7 to 11 cycles and used a J-beta primer mix along with a sample-barcoded 5' primer. The public reads were quality trimmed at Q25 with fastp and then assembled into clones with MiXCR by TCRdb, keeping productive beta chains. CDR3 protein sequences are deduplicated, and each keeps its most common genes and DNA. The sample data list approximately 940,000 distinct CDR3 sequences, and roughly 48% of these were observed just once. The ten top clones hold about an eighth of the sample. Sequences were obtained from blood. The receptors derive from a man younger than 45 in good health.

On this clonotype itself: An end of the junction does not agree with germline; a read error may underlie this. The chain employs TRBV7-9 and TRBJ2-1; the match to TRBD1 covers 9 bases. The CDR3 loop spans 14 amino acids. Germline values: CDR1 SEHNR, CDR2 FQNEAQ (reference sequence). The CDR3 nucleotides read TGTGCCAGCAGCGTAACAGGGGGCTACAATGGGCAGTTCTTC. It is translated as CASSVTGGYNGQFF.

This clonotype has a handful of counts. This sequence joins TRBV5-1 and TRBJ1-4; possible D gene TRBD1, 6 bases. The V end was cut by 4 bases, the J end by 3 bases, with 13 bases between. Germline assignment: CDR1 SGHRS and CDR2 YFSETQ. The CDR3 contains 15 residues. CDR3 amino acids: CASSPQQGSNEKLFF. The CDR3 nucleotides read TGCGCCAGCAGCCCTCAACAGGGATCTAATGAAAAACTGTTTTTT.

The chain has TRBV29-1 and TRBJ2-1; 9 positions agree with TRBD2. CDR3 length: 19 amino acids. Germline lookup yields CDR1 SQVTM and CDR2 ANQGSEA. V shed 6 bases, J shed 1 base, and the junction held 19 bases outside the gene matches. This chain's CDR3 is CSVGVSGGRGTGSYNEQFF. Here the CDR3 DNA reads TGCAGCGTCGGGGTTAGCGGGGGTCGCGGGACGGGGTCCTACAATGAGCAGTTCTTC.

The gene calls are TRBV3-1 and TRBJ2-1; tentatively, D is TRBD2 (6 bases). Germline CDR1 LGHDT, CDR2 YNNKEL (reference sequence). This CDR3 is 13 amino acids long. The V end was cut by 1 base, the J end by 5 bases, with 6 bases between. CDR3 DNA: TGTGCCAGCAGCCAAGGGACTAACAATGAGCAGTTCTTC. As protein: CASSQGTNNEQFF.

This chain connects TRBV29-1 to TRBJ2-2; D is perhaps TRBD2 (6 bases). Germline V lookup: CDR1 SQVTM, CDR2 ANQGSEA. The CDR3 extends over 15 amino acids. V was pared by 6 bases and J by 1 base, with 15 bases between. In DNA, the CDR3 is TGCAGCGTGCTTCGGGGGTCACGGAACACCGGGGAGCTGTTTTTT. It is translated as CSVLRGSRNTGELFF.

J is TRBJ2-7 and V is TRBV7-9; a weak D match, TRBD2 (5 bases). Matching the DNA end better, TRBJ2-5 makes the J call doubtful. The germline gives CDR1 SEHNR, CDR2 FQNEAQ (reference sequence). The CDR3 sequence is 14 residues long. CDR3 sequence (DNA): TGTGCCAGCAGCTTATCGGGGTCTCTGGAGACCCAGTACTTC. Translated, it gives CASSLSGSLETQYF.

J is TRBJ2-7 and V is TRBV12-3 or TRBV12-4; 7 bases align to TRBD2. The J call could be wrong; TRBJ2-5 is a better fit for the DNA end. The CDR3 contains 14 residues. This CDR3 is CASSLSGAGETQYF. The CDR3 nucleotides are TGTGCCAGCAGTTTAAGCGGGGCCGGGGAGACCCAGTACTTC.

This clonotype has only a few counts. J is TRBJ2-7 and V is TRBV9; D is perhaps TRBD1 (5 bases). The germline V and J ends were trimmed by 0 bases and 1 base, with 11 bases remaining between them. This CDR3 region has 15 residues. The V gene's germline CDR1 is SGDLS and CDR2 YYNGEE. CDR3 nucleotides: TGTGCCAGCAGCGTAGAACCCCAGGGATCCTACGAGCAGTACTTC. Encoded protein: CASSVEPQGSYEQYF.

V gene TRBV20-1 combines with J gene TRBJ2-2; maybe TRBD1 (6 bases). Germline CDR1 and CDR2: DFQATT and SNEGSKA (reference sequence). The CDR3 covers 14 residues. V shed 4 bases and J shed 4 bases, with 13 bases lying between them. DNA of the CDR3: TGCAGTGCTACATCCTGGACAGCCACCGGGGAGCTGTTTTTT. The encoded protein is CSATSWTATGELFF.

J is TRBJ1-3 and V is TRBV12-5; 7 nucleotides align to TRBD1. Germline values: CDR1 LGHNT, CDR2 FRNRAP. V trimming: 6 bases; J trimming: 0 bases; junction bases outside the gene matches: 5. The CDR3 sequence is 15 residues long. CDR3 nucleotides: TGTGCTAGTGGCCTAGGGGGCCTCTCTGGAAACACCATATATTTT. Translating it yields CASGLGGLSGNTIYF.

The V call is TRBV20-1, the J call TRBJ2-5; 8 bases fit TRBD2. The CDR3 contains 14 residues. CDR1 is DFQATT, CDR2 SNEGSKA, per germline (reference sequence). V lost 7 bases to trimming and J lost 2 bases; unmatched junction nucleotides: 9. The CDR3 reads CSGLDTSGQETQYF. The CDR3 bases are TGCAGTGGATTAGATACTAGCGGACAAGAGACCCAGTACTTC.

The rearrangement joins TRBV3-1 to TRBJ2-4; possibly TRBD1 or TRBD2 for D (7 bases each). The assigned J gene may be wrong: the sequence end matches TRBJ2-7 better. CDR1 is LGHDT and CDR2 is YNNKEL in the germline V gene (reference sequence). This CDR3 contains 17 residues. CDR3 protein: CASSPKRGLAVTYEQYF. DNA of the CDR3: TGTGCCAGCAGCCCTAAAAGGGGGCTAGCGGTAACCTACGAGCAGTACTTC.

This clonotype was counted once. The rearrangement uses TRBV20-1 and TRBJ1-1; D is unresolved. CDR3 length: 10 amino acids. Trimming removed 0 bases from V and 6 bases from J, with 2 bases in between. CDR1 is DFQATT and CDR2 is SNEGSKA in the germline V gene (reference sequence). The CDR3 nucleotides are TGCAGTGCTAGAGATCCTGAAGCTTTCTTT. It encodes CSARDPEAFF.

This clonotype was detected a few times. This chain joins TRBV7-2 and TRBJ1-2; D may be TRBD1 (5 bases). Trimming stripped 5 bases from V and 8 bases from J, with 12 bases between. The CDR3 is 12 amino acids. Germline values: CDR1 SGHTA, CDR2 FQGNSA. The DNA of the CDR3 is TGTGCCAGCAGCCCGATGGGGGACGGCTACACCTTC. Its protein product is CASSPMGDGYTF.

This sequence joins TRBV29-1 and TRBJ1-1, with no clear D. Germline CDR1 reads SQVTM; CDR2 reads ANQGSEA. This CDR3 is built from 13 residues. The V end lost 1 base, the J end lost 0 bases, and 6 bases lay between the germline ends. CDR3 nucleotides: TGCAGCGTTGAAGTCACAATGAACACTGAAGCTTTCTTT. Its translation is CSVEVTMNTEAFF. Variable domain in full (rest from reference TRBV29-1 and TRBJ1-1): SAVISQKPSRDICQRGTSLTIQCQVDSQVTMMFWYRQQPGQSLTLIATANQGSEATYESGFVIDKFPISRPNLTFSTLTVSNMSPEDSSIYLCSVEVTMNTEAFFGQGTRLTVV.

This clonotype was observed a few times. The chain employs TRBV12-3 or TRBV12-4 and TRBJ1-4; D gene uncertain. The length of the CDR3 is 14 residues. Trimming cost V 7 bases and J 0 bases, with 9 bases left between them. The CDR3 DNA is TGTGCCAGCAAACCACCTGCAACTAATGAAAAACTGTTTTTT. This gives the protein CASKPPATNEKLFF.

The chain recombines TRBV10-3 with TRBJ2-2, with D hard to call. The CDR3 has 15 residues. Trimming cost V 7 bases and J 1 base, with 13 bases left between them. Germline V CDR1 and CDR2: ENHRY, SYGVKD. CDR3 sequence reads: CAIMSAERNTGELFF. The CDR3 coding sequence is TGTGCCATCATGAGTGCAGAGAGGAACACCGGGGAGCTGTTTTTT.